Listed here is a single T cell receptor beta chain. What it binds is unknown. V was shortened by 5 bases and J by 2 bases, with 9 bases between the two germline ends. Germline loops: CDR1 MNHEY, CDR2 SMNVEV (reference sequence). CDR3 length equals 13 residues. The data originate from a study of graft-versus-host responses after intestinal transplantation. General observations from the study: Recipient marrow harbored GvH clones, some of which surfaced first in ileum or blood.

Here immunoSEQ multiplex PCR was the method, and the copy in TCRdb shows in-frame clones only, minus some. This sample yields tens of thousands of clones, of which more than 85% are seen a single time; approximately 20% belongs to the top ten. The TCR originated in a human donor who was the organ donor for an intestinal transplant. The sample was unstimulated CD8+ T cells sorted from spleen or lymph node cells, taken before transplant. The chain links TRBV27 to TRBJ1-1; D gene unclear. The CDR3 protein is CASSTIPNTEAFF. The DNA for the CDR3 is TGTGCCAGCAGTACCATACCTAACACTGAAGCTTTCTTT.